The 13 T cell receptor beta chains reported below all come from one sample, sequenced in a study of OX40 agonist ivuxolimab in advanced cancers. The library was generated by the immunoSEQ multiplex PCR assay. Held by TCRdb, this immuneACCESS table contains in-frame sequences only and omits some clones. Under half of the omission traces to an unresolved V gene where checked; the cause of the rest is unknown. This sample gives 55,000 to 70,000 clones in total; 80% of them show up just once. More than 1% of the sample comes from the top ten. The sequencing here drew on CD4+ or CD8+ T cells sorted from blood, taken in a trial of the OX40 agonist ivuxolimab. Receptors were obtained from an adult with an advanced solid tumor such as melanoma, head and neck, liver or kidney cancer.

This chain uses TRBV7-9 with TRBJ2-1; 11 bases match TRBD2. Germline V gene data show CDR1 as SEHNR and CDR2 as FQNEAQ (reference sequence). V trimming: 6 bases; J trimming: 10 bases; junction bases outside the gene matches: 5. The CDR3 covers 13 residues. CDR3 nucleotides: TGTGCCAGCAGTCCTAGCGGGGGGCAGGAGCAGTTCTTC. It is translated as CASSPSGGQEQFF. The complete variable domain, with remaining parts taken from reference TRBV7-9 and TRBJ2-1, reads DTGVSQNPRHKITKRGQNVTFRCDPISEHNRLYWYRQTLGQGPEFLTYFQNEAQLEKSRLLSDRFSAERPKGSFSTLEIQRTEQGDSAMYLCASSPSGGQEQFFGPGTRLTVL.

This clone was seen more than once but under ten times. The chain combines TRBV6-5 with TRBJ1-4; D is unresolved. Trimming cost V 8 bases and J 8 bases, with 21 bases left between them. CDR1 and CDR2 (germline): MNHEY, SVGAGI. The CDR3 has 15 residues. CDR3 region: CASPVLGEAPEKLFF. The CDR3 region has the DNA TGTGCCAGCCCGGTCCTAGGCGAGGCTCCCGAAAAACTGTTTTTT.

The chain recombines TRBV25-1 with TRBJ1-1; no firm D call. V was clipped by 3 bases and J by 1 base, with 6 bases between them. The CDR3 consists of 13 residues. Germline loops: CDR1 MGHDK, CDR2 SYGVNS. The CDR3 sequence is CASSDSWNTEAFF. In DNA form, the CDR3 reads TGTGCCAGCAGTGACAGTTGGAACACTGAAGCTTTCTTT.

The chain employs TRBV19 and TRBJ1-1; 7 nucleotides match TRBD1. Germline-derived CDR1 and CDR2 are LNHDA and SQIVND (reference sequence). With V trimmed by 6 bases and J by 2 bases, 6 bases remained unmatched. CDR3 size: 14 residues. CDR3 in amino acids: CASSYRGGNTEAFF. Written as DNA, the CDR3 is TGTGCCAGTAGCTACAGGGGCGGCAACACTGAAGCTTTCTTT.

V is TRBV19 and J is TRBJ1-4; D remains ambiguous. The CDR3 has 14 residues. V lost 3 bases and J 0 bases, leaving 5 bases between the germline ends. CDR1 and CDR2 from the germline V gene are LNHDA and SQIVND (reference sequence). The CDR3 DNA sequence: TGTGCCAGTAGTATCAGAACAACTAATGAAAAACTGTTTTTT. Its translation is CASSIRTTNEKLFF.

The chain employs TRBV4-3 and TRBJ2-7; perhaps TRBD2 as D (5 bases). V was clipped by 3 bases and J by 3 bases, with 12 bases between them. Germline V lookup: CDR1 LGHNA, CDR2 YSLEER. This CDR3 has 14 residues. The CDR3 here is CASSHPRDNYEQYF. The DNA of the CDR3 is TGCGCCAGCAGCCACCCTCGGGATAACTACGAGCAGTACTTC.

This clone was detected once. Here the CDR3 reads CASSHGTIQGGEAFF. DNA for the CDR3: TGCGCCAGCAGCCATGGGACTATACAGGGAGGTGAAGCTTTCTTT. The chain combines TRBV4-1 with TRBJ1-1; D may be TRBD1 (6 bases). CDR3 size: 15 residues. V was shortened by 3 bases and J by 7 bases, with 18 bases between the two germline ends. Germline V gives CDR1 MGHRA, CDR2 YSYEKL.

This chain links TRBV7-2 with TRBJ1-1, with D uncertain. V lost 1 base and J 4 bases, leaving 7 bases between the germline ends. The CDR3 runs to 13 residues. CDR1 is SGHTA, CDR2 FQGNSA, per germline. The CDR3 spells CASSLGLSTEAFF. As DNA, the CDR3 is TGTGCCAGCAGCTTAGGGTTAAGCACTGAAGCTTTCTTT.

This clone occurred once. The chain carries TRBV9 and TRBJ1-1; 7 nucleotides align to TRBD1. Trimming removed 0 bases from V and 0 bases from J; junction bases left unmatched: 5. The CDR3 is 16 amino acids. In germline, CDR1 is SGDLS, CDR2 YYNGEE. CDR3 coding DNA: TGTGCCAGCAGCGTAGAGCCAGGGGGGTTGAACACTGAAGCTTTCTTT. Amino acids: CASSVEPGGLNTEAFF.

The gene calls are TRBV19 and TRBJ1-6; D not certain. The CDR3 length is 17 residues. V lost 5 bases to trimming and J lost 0 bases, with 14 bases between them. Germline loops: CDR1 LNHDA, CDR2 SQIVND (reference sequence). The CDR3 region has the DNA TGTGCCAGTAGTTCCAGAATTTCTAGCTCCTATAATTCACCCCTCCACTTT. It translates to CASSSRISSSYNSPLHF.

The chain carries TRBV30 and TRBJ2-1; no firm D call. The CDR3 runs to 14 residues. The V end lost 0 bases, the J end lost 8 bases, and 14 bases lay between the germline ends. Germline V gives CDR1 GTSNPN, CDR2 SVGIG (reference sequence). The CDR3 DNA reads TGTGCCTGGAGTGTACCCGCAGGATCGCATGAGCAGTTCTTC. It specifies CAWSVPAGSHEQFF.

This chain links TRBV5-1 with TRBJ2-1; D remains ambiguous. Germline V gene lookup returns CDR1 SGHRS and CDR2 YFSETQ. CDR3 length: 12 residues. Trimming pared 0 bases from V and 7 bases from J, leaving 5 bases between. The CDR3 DNA reads as TGCGCCAGCAGCTTGGACTATAATGAGCAGTTCTTC. Its translation: CASSLDYNEQFF.

The CDR3 region has the DNA TGTGCCAGCAGCCTCGGGACAGGAGGCTACACCTTC. Its protein product is CASSLGTGGYTF. V gene TRBV7-2 combines with J gene TRBJ1-2; TRBD1 aligns across 8 bases. CDR1 SGHTA and CDR2 FQGNSA come from the germline V gene. CDR3 length: 12 amino acids. V lost 5 bases to trimming and J lost 8 bases; unmatched junction nucleotides: 4.